Given below is one T cell receptor beta chain in context. Antigen unknown. This sample was taken from a study of CD8 T cells in Susac syndrome. Sequencing of TCR beta was performed on blood CD8+ and CD4+ T cells. Stable or active relapsing-remitting multiple sclerosis, untreated and meeting revised McDonald criteria, defined the controls. Study results and limitations: The study's TCR sequencing and HLA analysis drew on a certain number of individuals. That number was acknowledged as relatively small.

V was pared by 7 bases and J by 7 bases, with 9 bases of the junction left unmatched. Germline CDR1 reads SEHNR; CDR2 reads FQNEAQ (reference sequence). CDR3 size: 15 residues. Random hexamers served to reverse transcribe roughly 0.45 to 1 ug RNA. One entry per CDR3 protein results from TCRdb running MiXCR on the immunoSEQ multiplex PCR reads. This sample has 350,000 to 550,000 distinct CDR3 sequences, with approximately 85% found just once. Sequences were obtained from CD8+ T cells from PBMCs. This TCR came from a human donor with multiple sclerosis. The V call is TRBV7-9, the J call TRBJ2-1, with 11 bases identical to TRBD2. The CDR3 DNA reads TGTGCCAGCACCCGTAGCGGGAGGGAAGGGAATGAGCAGTTCTTC. This codes for CASTRSGREGNEQFF.